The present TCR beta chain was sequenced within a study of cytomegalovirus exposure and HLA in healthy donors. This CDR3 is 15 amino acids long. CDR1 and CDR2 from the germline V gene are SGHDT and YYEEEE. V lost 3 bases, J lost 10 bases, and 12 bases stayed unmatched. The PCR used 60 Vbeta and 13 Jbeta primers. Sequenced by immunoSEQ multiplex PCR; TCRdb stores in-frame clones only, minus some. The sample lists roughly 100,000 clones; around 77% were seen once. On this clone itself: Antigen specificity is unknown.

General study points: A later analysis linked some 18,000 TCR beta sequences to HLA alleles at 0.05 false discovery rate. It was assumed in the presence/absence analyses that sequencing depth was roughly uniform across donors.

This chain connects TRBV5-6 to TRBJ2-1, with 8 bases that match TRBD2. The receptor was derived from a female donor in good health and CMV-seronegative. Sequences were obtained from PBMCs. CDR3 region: CASSSYSGTRAEQFF. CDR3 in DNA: TGTGCCAGCAGCTCATATAGCGGGACACGCGCAGAGCAGTTCTTC.